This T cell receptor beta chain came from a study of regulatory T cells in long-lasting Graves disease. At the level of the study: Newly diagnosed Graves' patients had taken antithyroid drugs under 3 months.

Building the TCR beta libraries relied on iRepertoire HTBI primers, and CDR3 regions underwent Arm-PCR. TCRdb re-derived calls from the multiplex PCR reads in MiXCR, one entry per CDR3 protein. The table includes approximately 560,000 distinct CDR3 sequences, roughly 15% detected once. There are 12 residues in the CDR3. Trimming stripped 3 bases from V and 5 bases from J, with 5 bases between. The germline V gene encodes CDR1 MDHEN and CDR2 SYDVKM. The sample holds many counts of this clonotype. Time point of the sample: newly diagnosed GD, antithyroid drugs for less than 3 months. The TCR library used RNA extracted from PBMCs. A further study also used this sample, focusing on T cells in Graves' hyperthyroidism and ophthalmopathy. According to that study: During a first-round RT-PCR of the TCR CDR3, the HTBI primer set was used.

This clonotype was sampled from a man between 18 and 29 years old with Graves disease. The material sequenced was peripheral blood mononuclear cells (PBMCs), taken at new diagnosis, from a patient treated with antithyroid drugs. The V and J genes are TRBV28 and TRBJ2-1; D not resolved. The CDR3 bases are TGTGCCAGCAGTTTTAGACACAATGAGCAGTTCTTC. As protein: CASSFRHNEQFF.